The 20 T cell receptor beta chains in this list originate from one sample, sequenced in a study of T cell changes during pregnancy in multiple sclerosis. Some clones are missing from TCRdb's copy, which holds only in-frame ones; the method was immunoSEQ multiplex PCR. The data contain about 40,000 clones, about 87% of them singletons. The material was CD4+ T cells from peripheral blood mononuclear cells, obtained in the second trimester of pregnancy. All receptors come from a female donor with multiple sclerosis, enrolled in a pregnancy study.

This clone was observed a few times. The V and J genes are TRBV2 and TRBJ2-7; 10 nucleotides match TRBD2. V dropped 7 bases and J dropped 6; count of bases not matched to a gene: 15. Germline-derived CDR1 and CDR2 are SNHLY and FYNNEI. The CDR3 runs 16 residues. The CDR3 DNA reads TGTGCCAGCAAGTGGCTAGCGGGAGCCGGAAGTAGCGAGCAGTACTTC. It is translated as CASKWLAGAGSSEQYF.

The V and J genes are TRBV19 and TRBJ1-2, with a weak D call TRBD1 (6 bases). Per germline, CDR1 LNHDA and CDR2 SQIVND (reference sequence). V lost 3 bases and J lost 4, with 18 bases in between. The CDR3 sequence is 16 residues long. The CDR3 DNA follows: TGTGCCAGTAGTATTCAATCCCGGACAGAACTCTATGGCTACACCTTC. It encodes CASSIQSRTELYGYTF.

The chain recombines TRBV21-1 with TRBJ2-1; TRBD2 reflects the table's D call only, with no check against the DNA. TRBV21-1 is a recognized pseudogene. The CDR3 runs to 16 residues. The CDR3 sequence: CASSKVGTSGTNEQFF. The CDR3 coding sequence is TGTGCCAGCAGCAAAGTCGGGACTAGCGGGACCAATGAGCAGTTCTTC.

This chain uses TRBV5-1 with TRBJ2-1; D call uncertain. Germline CDR1 SGHRS, CDR2 YFSETQ. The ends were cut back, 0 bases at V and 0 bases at J, with 10 bases in the middle. The CDR3 is 16 residues long. The CDR3 DNA reads TGCGCCAGCAGCTTGGGGCCTTCCAGCTCCTACAATGAGCAGTTCTTC. It codes for CASSLGPSSSYNEQFF. Complete variable domain (other parts from reference TRBV5-1 and TRBJ2-1): KAGVTQTPRYLIKTRGQQVTLSCSPISGHRSVSWYQQTPGQGLQFLFEYFSETQRNKGNFPGRFSGRQFSNSRSEMNVSTLELGDSALYLCASSLGPSSSYNEQFFGPGTRLTVL.

The chain combines TRBV19 with TRBJ1-5; D gene unclear. The CDR3 is made up of 14 amino acids. Trimming cost V 5 bases and J 7 bases, with 15 bases left between them. Germline V gene data show CDR1 as LNHDA and CDR2 as SQIVND (reference sequence). CDR3 nucleotide sequence: TGTGCCAGTAGTTCAACGGGGTCGGGACAGCCCCAGCATTTT. Its protein product is CASSSTGSGQPQHF.

V gene TRBV5-5 combines with J gene TRBJ1-5; TRBD1 might be the D (6 bases). Between the trimmed V and J ends, which lost 0 bases and 3 bases, there was a span of 10 bases. Germline CDR1 and CDR2: SGHKS and YYEKEE (reference sequence). The CDR3 runs 15 residues. CDR3 DNA sequence: TGTGCCAGCAGCTTGGCGGACAGTCTCAATCAGCCCCAGCATTTT. Protein: CASSLADSLNQPQHF.

The chain has TRBV5-1 and TRBJ2-6; tentative D call: TRBD2 (6 bases). V lost 4 bases, J lost 0 bases, and 11 bases lay in between. The CDR3 contains 16 residues. Per the germline V gene, CDR1 is SGHRS and CDR2 is YFSETQ. CDR3 in DNA: TGCGCCAGCAGCCGCGGGACCGGCTCTGGGGCCAACGTCCTGACTTTC. Protein: CASSRGTGSGANVLTF.

The rearrangement links TRBV7-9 to TRBJ1-1; 8 nucleotides agree with TRBD1. V gave up 3 bases and J gave up 8 bases; unmatched junction bases: 8. Germline V lookup: CDR1 SEHNR, CDR2 FQNEAQ (reference sequence). There are 14 residues in the CDR3. The CDR3: CASSLTGALAEAFF. The CDR3 DNA sequence: TGTGCCAGCAGCTTGACAGGGGCGCTCGCCGAAGCTTTCTTT.

This chain joins TRBV27 and TRBJ2-1; D may be TRBD1 (5 bases). The CDR3 has 14 amino acids. Germline values: CDR1 MNHEY, CDR2 SMNVEV (reference sequence). Trimming took 2 bases from V and 8 from J, leaving 13 bases between them. This chain's CDR3 is CASSLKVARDEQFF. Here the CDR3 DNA reads TGTGCCAGCAGTTTAAAGGTAGCCAGGGATGAGCAGTTCTTC.

The chain links TRBV5-1 to TRBJ2-2, with TRBD2 as a possible D gene (5 bases). CDR3 length: 15 amino acids. Trimming removed 0 bases from V and 1 base from J, with 7 bases in between. In germline, CDR1 is SGHRS, CDR2 YFSETQ. As DNA, the CDR3 is TGCGCCAGCAGCTTGGACGGACTGAACACCGGGGAGCTGTTTTTT. It is translated as CASSLDGLNTGELFF.

The chain has TRBV19 and TRBJ2-3, with a weak D call TRBD2 (5 bases). Germline V lookup: CDR1 LNHDA, CDR2 SQIVND (reference sequence). V dropped 3 bases and J dropped 2 bases, with 12 bases sitting between them. The CDR3 totals 15 residues. The CDR3 sequence: CASSIGLADTDTQYF. In nucleotides, the CDR3 is TGTGCCAGTAGTATTGGGCTAGCAGACACAGATACGCAGTATTTT.

The V gene is TRBV19, the J gene TRBJ1-2, with D perhaps TRBD1 (5 bases). V dropped 5 bases and J dropped 6 bases, with 19 bases sitting between them. CDR3 size: 15 residues. Germline values: CDR1 LNHDA, CDR2 SQIVND (reference sequence). CDR3 protein: CASSGWSGQWDGYTF. CDR3 nucleotides: TGTGCCAGTAGTGGCTGGTCAGGGCAGTGGGATGGCTACACCTTC.

By share, this clone counts as medium-sized. The J gene is TRBJ1-1, the V gene TRBV18; 7 nucleotides agree with TRBD1. The germline V gene has CDR1 KGHSH and CDR2 LQKENI. There are 17 residues in the CDR3. J was trimmed by 0 bases and V by 5 bases; bases with no gene match: 12. CDR3 sequence: CASSSRDRALMNTEAFF. The CDR3 DNA sequence: TGTGCCAGCTCAAGCCGGGACAGAGCTCTAATGAACACTGAAGCTTTCTTT.

J is TRBJ2-3 and V is TRBV28; TRBD2 aligns across 9 bases. The J segment lost 2 bases and the V segment lost 6 bases, leaving 6 bases of the junction unmatched. Per the germline V gene, CDR1 is MDHEN and CDR2 is SYDVKM. There are 15 residues in the CDR3. CDR3 coding DNA: TGTGCCAGCAGGCGAGCGGGAGGTCCCACAGATACGCAGTATTTT. This sequence encodes CASRRAGGPTDTQYF.

The gene calls are TRBV10-3 and TRBJ2-7, with TRBD2 matching over 8 bases. Germline-derived CDR1 and CDR2 are ENHRY and SYGVKD. The CDR3 contains 14 residues. CDR3 nucleotides: TGTGCTACCGGGGAGGGGAGGCCGGGAGGGGAGCAGTACTTC. Encoded protein: CATGEGRPGGEQYF.

V is TRBV10-2 and J is TRBJ2-2; 13 bases are a match to TRBD2. CDR3 length: 19 amino acids. The trim removed 6 bases at V and 3 bases at J, leaving 13 bases unmatched. Germline V gene lookup returns CDR1 WSHSY and CDR2 SAAADI. For the CDR3, the DNA is TGCGCCAGCAGGGGGTGGGGGACTAGCGGGATTAAGGACACCGGGGAGCTGTTTTTT. It is translated as CASRGWGTSGIKDTGELFF.

The chain combines TRBV5-6 with TRBJ1-1; no definite D call. This CDR3 spans 16 amino acids. Trimming removed 0 bases at V and 1 base at J, with 13 bases between. In germline, CDR1 is SGHDT, CDR2 YYEEEE. The CDR3: CASSLAGVGRNTEAFF. DNA of the CDR3: TGTGCCAGCAGCTTGGCGGGAGTCGGGAGGAACACTGAAGCTTTCTTT.

V and J are TRBV19 and TRBJ2-1; TRBD2 matches at 7 bases. CDR1 and CDR2 from the germline V gene are LNHDA and SQIVND (reference sequence). CDR3 length equals 16 residues. With V trimmed by 5 bases and J by 0 bases, 7 bases remained unmatched. The CDR3 region is CASSLQRGVSYNEQFF. Written as DNA, the CDR3 is TGTGCCAGTAGTCTCCAGCGGGGTGTCTCCTACAATGAGCAGTTCTTC.

V is TRBV28 and J is TRBJ1-2; 9 bases agree with TRBD1. The CDR3 consists of 16 residues. V lost 6 bases, J lost 4 bases, and 12 bases stayed unmatched. CDR1 and CDR2 (germline): MDHEN, SYDVKM. CDR3 sequence: CASRWGGKTGGYGYTF. The CDR3 DNA is TGTGCCAGCAGGTGGGGGGGGAAGACAGGGGGCTATGGCTACACCTTC.

The chain joins TRBV4-3 to TRBJ2-1; D perhaps matches TRBD1 (5 bases). V was shortened by 1 base and J by 2 bases, with 9 bases between the two germline ends. Germline loops: CDR1 LGHNA, CDR2 YSLEER. This CDR3 spans 15 amino acids. The CDR3 region is CASSQALGAYNEQFF. The CDR3 DNA reads TGCGCCAGCAGCCAAGCCCTAGGGGCCTACAATGAGCAGTTCTTC.